Listed here is a single TCR beta chain. One base away lies a much larger clone, so this may be a sequencing read error. TCRdb analysed the reads with MiXCR anew, one entry per CDR3 protein. The table lists 200,000 to 300,000 distinct CDR3 sequences, 29% of them singletons. The CDR3 length is 14 residues. Germline CDR1 is SGHRS and CDR2 is YFSETQ. The record originates from a study of kidney transplant recipient with SARS-CoV-2 infection. The sequenced sample was a blood sample, obtained at baseline and around day 120 from a kidney transplant recipient. The TCR sequence derives from a young adult male patient who had COVID-19 and was a kidney transplant recipient. Some of the T cells may derive from the graft donor. This sequence joins TRBV5-1 and TRBJ2-4, with 9 bases identical to TRBD1. The J call may be faulty, since TRBJ1-2 better matches the DNA end. The CDR3 sequence: CASSIQGAGYVYTF. The DNA of the CDR3 is TGCGCCAGCAGCATACAGGGGGCGGGATATGTCTACACCTTC.